A single T cell receptor beta chain is shown here with its context. Its antigen is as yet unknown. CDR1 and CDR2 from the germline V gene are SGHDN and FVKESK. The junction had 12 bases not matched to a gene; V was cut back by 3 bases and J by 6 bases. The length of the CDR3 is 16 residues. This sample is drawn from a study of shared clonotypes between healthy human individuals. About the research overall: Donors consisted of a couple of women and a few men between 18 and 49.

The material for each subset, its genomic DNA, was split evenly across several immunoSEQ plates. The repertoire was sequenced with immunoSEQ multiplex PCR; TCRdb's copy has only in-frame clones and lacks some. The sample shows about 1,500,000 clones, 95% to 97% of them seen only once. Study-wide findings and caveats: Clonotypes that were shared across a handful of donors made up approximately 5.1% of naive CD4 clonotypes.

The sequenced material came from naive CD4+ T cells sorted from blood. Indicated subset: CD45RA+ positively selected. The TCR comes from a man aged 25-45 years in good health. The chain combines TRBV14 with TRBJ2-3, with 7 bases matching TRBD2. The CDR3 sequence is CASSHPLTSSLDTQYF. The CDR3 bases are TGTGCCAGCAGCCACCCCCTGACTAGCTCCCTGGATACGCAGTATTTT.